This T cell receptor beta chain was identified during a study of blood T cell repertoires in COVID-19. Looking at the study overall: The cDNA or gDNA used as material had been derived from T cells, B-cell-depleted T cells, or PBMCs.

V was cut by 5 bases and J by 1 base, with 14 bases left in between. Germline-derived CDR1 and CDR2 are WSHSY and SAAADI. The CDR3 sequence is 15 residues long. Clones were sequenced by immunoSEQ multiplex PCR, and TCRdb holds only the in-frame ones, with some missing. Of roughly 140,000 clones listed, roughly 90% are singletons. What was sequenced was peripheral blood. The sequence came from a man between 65 and 85 years old with acute or convalescent COVID-19. The rearrangement joins TRBV10-2 to TRBJ1-1; no clear D. Here the CDR3 DNA reads TGCGCCAGCAGTCAACAAGCCCAGGAGAACACTGAAGCTTTCTTT. As protein: CASSQQAQENTEAFF.